The rows below give T cell receptor beta chains drawn from one sample of a study of blood T cell repertoires in COVID-19. Clones were sequenced by immunoSEQ multiplex PCR, and TCRdb holds only the in-frame ones, with some missing. The sample has 280,000 or so clones, over 75% seen once. Sequencing input: peripheral blood. The source is a human donor in a cohort sampled during active COVID-19. Each CDR3 is given with its conserved first and last residue. The order of the fields is clone size, V gene, D gene, J gene, CDR3 DNA, CDR3 protein. The D gene is left open where the match is weak. Size is stated for part of the rows, as once, few or many counts, or as a class when the clone is expanded.

>NA|TRBV6-2/TRBV6-3|NA|TRBJ2-3
TGTGCCAGCAGTTCCATCCTAGAAAGCACAGATACGCAGTATTTT
CASSSILESTDTQYF
>NA|TRBV18|NA|TRBJ2-5
TGTGCCAGCTCCCCAGGCGGGGGCGCGGAGACCCAGTACTTC
CASSPGGGAETQYF
>NA|TRBV3-1/TRBV3-2|TRBD1|TRBJ2-7
TGTGCCAGCAGCCGACAGGGTGGGAACTACGAGCAGTACTTC
CASSRQGGNYEQYF
>NA|TRBV11-3|TRBD2|TRBJ2-2
TGTGCCAGCAGCTTAGGGCTAGCGGCCACCGGGGAGCTGTTTTTT
CASSLGLAATGELFF
>NA|TRBV11-3|NA|TRBJ2-2
TGTGCCAGCAGCTTGCAAGCCACCGGGGAGCTGTTTTTT
CASSLQATGELFF
>NA|TRBV19|TRBD2|TRBJ2-3
TGTGCCAGTAGTTCAACAGCGGGAGGTACAGATACGCAGTATTTT
CASSSTAGGTDTQYF
>NA|TRBV10-1|NA|TRBJ2-2
TGCGCCAGCAGGCAGGGAAGCACCGGGGAGCTGTTTTTT
CASRQGSTGELFF
>NA|TRBV5-4|NA|TRBJ1-2
TGTGCCAGCAGCTTGAGGGGATCCTATGGCTACACCTTC
CASSLRGSYGYTF
>NA|TRBV2|NA|TRBJ1-5
TGTGCCAGCAGTGTTGGCAGGAGCAATCAGCCCCAGCATTTT
CASSVGRSNQPQHF
>NA|TRBV7-9|TRBD1|TRBJ2-1
TGTGCCAGCAGCGAACAGGGGGCGACTGAGCAGTTCTTC
CASSEQGATEQFF
>NA|TRBV5-6|NA|TRBJ2-2
TGTGCCAGCAGCCCTACGGGGATCGTAGACACCGGGGAGCTGTTTTTT
CASSPTGIVDTGELFF
>NA|TRBV27|TRBD1|TRBJ2-1
TGTGCCAGCAGTTCCCGTGGGACAGGGTACAATGAGCAGTTCTTC
CASSSRGTGYNEQFF
>NA|TRBV6-2/TRBV6-3|TRBD2|TRBJ2-2
TGTGCCAGCAGTCCCGGACTAGCGGGAGGTCGCGGGGAGCTGTTTTTT
CASSPGLAGGRGELFF
>NA|TRBV7-9|NA|TRBJ1-2
TGTGCCAGCAGCTCAGATGTAGGGCGCGGGGGCTACACCTTC
CASSSDVGRGGYTF
>NA|TRBV7-9|TRBD1|TRBJ2-7
TGTGCCAGCACGAGACAGGGGGGTCCCCACGAGCAGTACTTC
CASTRQGGPHEQYF
>NA|TRBV5-5|NA|TRBJ1-5
TGTGCCAGCAGTTCGAGCTTAAATCAGCCCCAGCATTTT
CASSSSLNQPQHF
>NA|TRBV3-1/TRBV3-2|NA|TRBJ1-2
TGTGCCAGCAGCACAGCCCAAGACTATGGCTACACCTTC
CASSTAQDYGYTF
>once|TRBV14|NA|TRBJ1-4
TGTGCCAGCAGCGAGGATGCTGAAAAACTGTTTTTT
CASSEDAEKLFF
>NA|TRBV28|TRBD1|TRBJ2-5
TGTGCCAGCATATCAGGGGGCCAAGAGACCCAGTACTTC
CASISGGQETQYF
>NA|TRBV28|TRBD1|TRBJ2-7
TGTGCCAGCAGTCTTACAGGGGCAGTTAAATCGTACGAGCAGTACTTC
CASSLTGAVKSYEQYF
>NA|TRBV9|TRBD1|TRBJ2-7
TGTGCCAGCAGCGTAGGGACAGGGTGGTACGAGCAGTACTTC
CASSVGTGWYEQYF
>NA|TRBV30|TRBD1|TRBJ2-7
TGTGCCTGGAGTGCAAATACAGGGGGAACCTACGAGCAGTACTTC
CAWSANTGGTYEQYF
>NA|TRBV28|NA|TRBJ2-7
TGTGCCAGCAGTTTCCCCAAGGGGGACCACTACGAGCAGTACTTC
CASSFPKGDHYEQYF
>few|TRBV3-1/TRBV3-2|TRBD1|TRBJ1-2
TGTGCCAGCAGCCAAGATAACAGGGGGACTTATGGCTACACCTTC
CASSQDNRGTYGYTF
>NA|TRBV28|NA|TRBJ1-5
TGTGCCAGCACAGGGGCCAGCAATCAGCCCCAGCATTTT
CASTGASNQPQHF
>few|TRBV15|TRBD2|TRBJ2-7
TGTGCCACCAGCAGAGGGGCATGGGGACTAGCGGTAGGTAAATCCTACGAGCAGTACTTC
CATSRGAWGLAVGKSYEQYF
>NA|TRBV18|TRBD1|TRBJ2-7
TGTGCCAGCTCCCCGGGACAGGGGGCCTACGAGCAGTACTTC
CASSPGQGAYEQYF
>NA|TRBV28|TRBD1|TRBJ1-5
TGTGCCAGCAGTGGACTCCGGGACAGGGAAAGCAATCAGCCCCAGCATTTT
CASSGLRDRESNQPQHF
>NA|TRBV30|TRBD1|TRBJ1-2
TGTGCCTGTTTCGGCGGGACAGTCTATGGCTACACCTTC
CACFGGTVYGYTF
>NA|TRBV15|TRBD2|TRBJ2-1
TGTGCCACCAGCAGGGGGCCGGGAGGGCCTAGGGATGAGCAGTTCTTC
CATSRGPGGPRDEQFF
>NA|TRBV24-1|TRBD2|TRBJ2-5
TGTGCCACCAGTGATCCGCGGGAGGTCGAAGAGACCCAGTACTTC
CATSDPREVEETQYF
>NA|TRBV25-1|TRBD2|TRBJ2-1
TGTGCCAGCAGGGGGGAGGGGCTCTCCTACAATGAGCAGTTCTTC
CASRGEGLSYNEQFF
>NA|TRBV18|TRBD1|TRBJ1-1
TGTGCCAGCTCTCGAACAGGGGGCATTAGGGACACTGAAGCTTTCTTT
CASSRTGGIRDTEAFF
>once|TRBV2|NA|TRBJ1-4
TGTGCCAGCAGTGCGGACAGTCTTGCTTTT
CASSADSLAF
>NA|TRBV7-8|NA|TRBJ1-2
TGTGCCAGCAGCTTATCATCCGCAGCGGGGTATGGCTACACCTTC
CASSLSSAAGYGYTF
>NA|TRBV19|NA|TRBJ1-1
TGTGCCAGTTCAGTGCGCGGTAACACAATTCTCCCCCCCAAAGCTTTCTTT
CASSVRGNTILPPKAFF
>NA|TRBV7-2|NA|TRBJ2-5
TGTGCCAGCAGCTTAGCGGCGGGCCTGGAGACCCAGTACTTC
CASSLAAGLETQYF
>NA|TRBV11-1|NA|TRBJ1-1
TGTGCCAGCAGCTTATCACAGGGTGAGGCCGCTTTCTTT
CASSLSQGEAAFF
>NA|TRBV28|NA|TRBJ1-5
TGTGCCAGCAGTTTTAGGCGGGGTCAGCCCCAGCATTTT
CASSFRRGQPQHF
>NA|TRBV2|NA|TRBJ2-2
TGTGCCAGCAGTCCCGGAGGGACGAACACCGGGGAGCTGTTTTTT
CASSPGGTNTGELFF
>NA|TRBV7-9|NA|TRBJ2-7
TGTGCCAGCAGCTTAAGACTAGGACCGTACGAGCAGTACTTC
CASSLRLGPYEQYF
>NA|TRBV7-3|NA|TRBJ2-3
TGTGCCAGCAGCTTATCAGGAGGCACGCAGTATTTT
CASSLSGGTQYF
>NA|TRBV19|NA|TRBJ2-5
TGTGCCAGTAGTAGAGCTTTCTCGGAGACCCAGTACTTC
CASSRAFSETQYF
>NA|TRBV4-1|TRBD1|TRBJ2-5
TGCGCCAGCAGCCAAGGGGGACAGGTTCGCTACGAGACCCAGTACTTC
CASSQGGQVRYETQYF
>NA|TRBV5-1|NA|TRBJ2-3
TGCGCCAGCAGCTTGGGCGGAAAGGCAGATACGCAGTATTTT
CASSLGGKADTQYF
>NA|TRBV7-9|NA|TRBJ2-5
TGTGCCAGCAGCTTTAGTACCCAACAAGAGACCCAGTACTTC
CASSFSTQQETQYF
>NA|TRBV11-2|NA|TRBJ2-1
TGTGCCAGCAGCTTAGCCCGGCGAGCTAGGGAGCAGTTCTTC
CASSLARRAREQFF
>NA|TRBV5-1|NA|TRBJ1-1
TGCGCCAGCAGCTCAACAGTGAACACTGAAGCTTTCTTT
CASSSTVNTEAFF
>NA|TRBV2|NA|TRBJ1-1
TGTGCCAGCAGTGGTCGCAGGTTTAACACTGAAGCTTTCTTT
CASSGRRFNTEAFF
>NA|TRBV27|TRBD1|TRBJ2-7
TGTGCCAGCCTGAGTGAGGACAGGGGCTACGAGCAGTACTTC
CASLSEDRGYEQYF
>NA|TRBV19|TRBD2|TRBJ2-3
TGTGCCACCCGACTAGCGGGAGGGCCAGATACGCAGTATTTT
CATRLAGGPDTQYF
>NA|TRBV6-5|TRBD1|TRBJ1-5
TGTGCCAGCAGGGGACAGGGAGACCAGCCCCAGCATTTT
CASRGQGDQPQHF
>NA|TRBV15|TRBD1|TRBJ2-5
TGTGCCACCAGCAGAGGGGACAGGGGGTTGGAGACCCAGTACTTC
CATSRGDRGLETQYF
>NA|TRBV11-3|TRBD1|TRBJ2-1
TGTGCCAGCAGCCATCGGGACAGTCACAATGAGCAGTTCTTC
CASSHRDSHNEQFF
>NA|TRBV27|NA|TRBJ1-4
TGTGCCAGCAGTTTCGCGGGGCCTAATGAAAAACTGTTTTTT
CASSFAGPNEKLFF